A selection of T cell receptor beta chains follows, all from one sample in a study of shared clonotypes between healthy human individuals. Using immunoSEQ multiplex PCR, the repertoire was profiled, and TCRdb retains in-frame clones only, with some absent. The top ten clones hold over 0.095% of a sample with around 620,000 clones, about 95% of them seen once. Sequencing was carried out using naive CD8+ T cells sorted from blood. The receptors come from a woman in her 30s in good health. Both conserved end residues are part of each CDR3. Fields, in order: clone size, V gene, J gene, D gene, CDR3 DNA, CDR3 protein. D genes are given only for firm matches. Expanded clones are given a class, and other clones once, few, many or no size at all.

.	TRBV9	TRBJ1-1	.	TGTGCCAGCAGCGTAGAGCCGGACACTGAAGCTTTCTTT	CASSVEPDTEAFF
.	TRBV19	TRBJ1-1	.	TGTGCCAGTATGCGGGGCTTGAACACTGAAGCTTTCTTT	CASMRGLNTEAFF
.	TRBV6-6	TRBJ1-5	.	TGTGCCAGCACTCCCAAGGGAAGTCAGCCCCAGCATTTT	CASTPKGSQPQHF
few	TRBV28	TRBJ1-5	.	TGTGCCAGCAGTTTAAAAAGGGATCAGCCCCAGCATTTT	CASSLKRDQPQHF
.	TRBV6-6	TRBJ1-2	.	TGTGCCAGCAGCTCAACCACAAAGACAGTCGGCTACACCTTC	CASSSTTKTVGYTF
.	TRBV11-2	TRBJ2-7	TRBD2	TGTGCCAGCAGCTTAGAGGGACTAGCGGGTCTAGTTGGGCAGTACTTC	CASSLEGLAGLVGQYF
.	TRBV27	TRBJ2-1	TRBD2	TGTGCCAGCAGTTTTCCGGGACTAGTTTATACTGAGCAGTTCTTC	CASSFPGLVYTEQFF
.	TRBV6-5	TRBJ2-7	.	TGTGCCAGCAGCCGAGGGGACTACGAGCAGTACTTC	CASSRGDYEQYF
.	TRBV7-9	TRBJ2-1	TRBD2	TGTGCCAGCAGCTTAGTTGGCGGGAGGCACAATGAGCAGTTCTTC	CASSLVGGRHNEQFF
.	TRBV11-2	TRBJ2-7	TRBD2	TGTGCCAGCAGCTTAGGCTCGGTAGCGGGAGAACACTCCTACGAGCAGTACTTC	CASSLGSVAGEHSYEQYF
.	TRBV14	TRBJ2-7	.	TGTGCCAGCAGCCAAGGATTGAGCTCCTACGAGCAGTACTTC	CASSQGLSSYEQYF
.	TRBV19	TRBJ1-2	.	TGTGCCAGTAGTACAGGGGAGTATGGCTACACCTTC	CASSTGEYGYTF
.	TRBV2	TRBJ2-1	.	TGTGCCAGAGGAGGGCGCAATGAGCAGTTCTTC	CARGGRNEQFF
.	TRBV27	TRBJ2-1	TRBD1	TGTGCCAGCAGTTTAGGACAGGTGATTTACAATGAGCAGTTCTTC	CASSLGQVIYNEQFF
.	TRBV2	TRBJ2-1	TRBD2	TGTGCCAGCTTTTTATTAGCGGGCAATGAGCAGTTCTTC	CASFLLAGNEQFF
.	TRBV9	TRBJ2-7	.	TGTGCCAGCAGCGTAGACGGCTACGAGCAGTACTTC	CASSVDGYEQYF
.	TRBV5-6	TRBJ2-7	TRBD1	TGTGCCAGCAGGGACAGGAGCTCCTACGAGCAGTACTTC	CASRDRSSYEQYF
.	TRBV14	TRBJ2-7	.	TGTGCCAGCAGCCAAGAGAGCCCGGGGGTCGGCTACTACGAGCAGTACTTC	CASSQESPGVGYYEQYF
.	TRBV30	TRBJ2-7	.	TGTGCCTGGAGTCAGGGCGTCGCGAACTACGAGCAGTACTTC	CAWSQGVANYEQYF